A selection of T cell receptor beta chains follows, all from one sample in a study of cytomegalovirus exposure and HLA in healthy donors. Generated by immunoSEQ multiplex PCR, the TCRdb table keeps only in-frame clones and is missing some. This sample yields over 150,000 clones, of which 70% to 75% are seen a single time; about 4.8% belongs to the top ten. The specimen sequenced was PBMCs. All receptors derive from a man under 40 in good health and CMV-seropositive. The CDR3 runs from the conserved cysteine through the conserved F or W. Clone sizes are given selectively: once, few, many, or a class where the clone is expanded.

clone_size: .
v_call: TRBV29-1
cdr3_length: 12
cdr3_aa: CSVHSLTGELFF

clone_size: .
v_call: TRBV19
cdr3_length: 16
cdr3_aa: CASSIEPGRNNYGYTF

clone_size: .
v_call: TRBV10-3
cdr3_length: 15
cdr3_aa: CAINLSGKPMDTQYF

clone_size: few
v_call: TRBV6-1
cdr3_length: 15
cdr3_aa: CASNPGSLGNYGYTF

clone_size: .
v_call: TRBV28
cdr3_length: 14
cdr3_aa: CASSFGDRGEKLFF

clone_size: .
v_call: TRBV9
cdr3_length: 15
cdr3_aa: CASSVAGLAGYEQYF

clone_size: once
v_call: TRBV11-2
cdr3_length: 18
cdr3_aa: CASSLDYQRGQIQETQYF

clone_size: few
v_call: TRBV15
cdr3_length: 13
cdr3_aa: CATQGDSRYEQYF

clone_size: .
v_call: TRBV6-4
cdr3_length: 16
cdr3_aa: CASSDKGAGAPNEQFF

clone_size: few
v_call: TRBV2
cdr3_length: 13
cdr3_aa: CASNTEFNQPQHF

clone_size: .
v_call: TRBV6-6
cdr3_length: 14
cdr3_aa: CASRTGLATYEQYF

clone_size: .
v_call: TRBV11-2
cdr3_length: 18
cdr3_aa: CASSFAGGPISSTDTQYF

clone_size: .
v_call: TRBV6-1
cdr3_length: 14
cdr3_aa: CASRRQGVDTEAFF

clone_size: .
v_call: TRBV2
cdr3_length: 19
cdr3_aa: CASSGRPPWRGQGAYEQYF

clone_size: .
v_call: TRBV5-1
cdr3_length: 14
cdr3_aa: CASSLGQGEETQYF

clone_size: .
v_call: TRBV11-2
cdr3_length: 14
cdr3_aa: CASSLRGATLTQYF

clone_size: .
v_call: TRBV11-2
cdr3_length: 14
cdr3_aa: CASSPPLAGSEQYF

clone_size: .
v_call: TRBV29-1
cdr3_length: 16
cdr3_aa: CSVGTGWDMGHTEAFF

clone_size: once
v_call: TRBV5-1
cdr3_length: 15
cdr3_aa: CASSSGTGGYYEQYF

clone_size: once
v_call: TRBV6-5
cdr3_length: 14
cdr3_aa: CASSSGLAGYEQYF

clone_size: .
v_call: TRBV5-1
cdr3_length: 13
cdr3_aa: CASSFESYNEQFF

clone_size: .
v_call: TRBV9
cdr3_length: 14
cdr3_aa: CASSVAGRDTEAFF

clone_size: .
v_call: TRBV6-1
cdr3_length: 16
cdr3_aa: CASSEAAGFSNQPQHF

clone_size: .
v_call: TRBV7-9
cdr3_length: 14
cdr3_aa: CASSHTRGVGPQHF

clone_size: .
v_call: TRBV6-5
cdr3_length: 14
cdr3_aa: CASSPLGDTDTQYF

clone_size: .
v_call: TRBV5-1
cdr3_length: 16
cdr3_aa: CASSLGTSGPQETQYF

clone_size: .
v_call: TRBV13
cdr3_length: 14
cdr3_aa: CASSLAGGADTQYF

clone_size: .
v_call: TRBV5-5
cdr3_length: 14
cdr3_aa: CASSLTGSRETQYF

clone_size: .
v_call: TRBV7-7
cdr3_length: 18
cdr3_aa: CASSLGKFGTASWGELFF

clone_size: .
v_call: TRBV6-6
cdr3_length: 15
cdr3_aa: CASSKLAGNQETQYF

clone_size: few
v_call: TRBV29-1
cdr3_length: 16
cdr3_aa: CSAALFRGQGTDTQYF

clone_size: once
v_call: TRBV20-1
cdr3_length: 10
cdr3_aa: CSTMNTEAFF

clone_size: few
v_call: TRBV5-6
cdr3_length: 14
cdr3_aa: CASSPGTGQRKLFF

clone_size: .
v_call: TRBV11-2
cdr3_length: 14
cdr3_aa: CASSALLAKNIQYF

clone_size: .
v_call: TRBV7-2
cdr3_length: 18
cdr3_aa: CASSSRISTSGLFYEQYF

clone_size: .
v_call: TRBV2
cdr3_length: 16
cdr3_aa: CASSEGNRQGTGELFF

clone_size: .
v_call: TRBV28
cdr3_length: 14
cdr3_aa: CASSLGGPTDTQYF

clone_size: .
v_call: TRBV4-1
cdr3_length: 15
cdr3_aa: CASSQAPRGVNEQFF

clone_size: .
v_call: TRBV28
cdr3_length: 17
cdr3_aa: CASSLQRTGVSNQPQHF

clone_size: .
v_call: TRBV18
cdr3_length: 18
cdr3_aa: CASSPAGTGRGRYNEQFF

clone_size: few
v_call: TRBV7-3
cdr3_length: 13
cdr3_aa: CASSWRKDGEQFF

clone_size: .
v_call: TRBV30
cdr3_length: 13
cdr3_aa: CAWGGAAGFEQYF

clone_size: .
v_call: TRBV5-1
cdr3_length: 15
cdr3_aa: CASSTRGTQGNEQYF

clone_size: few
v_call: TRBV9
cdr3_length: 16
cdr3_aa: CASSVGLTGNNYGYTF

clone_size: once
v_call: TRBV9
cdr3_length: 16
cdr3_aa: CASSVDGRAGGNTIYF

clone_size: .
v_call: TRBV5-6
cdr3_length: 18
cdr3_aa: CASSLVQTSGPSTDTQYF

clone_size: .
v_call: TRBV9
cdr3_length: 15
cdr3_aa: CASSVQAGSGNTIYF

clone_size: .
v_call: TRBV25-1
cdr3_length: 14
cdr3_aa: CASSYRGGRTEAFF

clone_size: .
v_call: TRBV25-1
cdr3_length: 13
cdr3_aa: CASSEWQGHEQYF

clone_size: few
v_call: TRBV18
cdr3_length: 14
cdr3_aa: CASSPRVSTDTQYF

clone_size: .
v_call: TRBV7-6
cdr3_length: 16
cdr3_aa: CASSKTSGGGYNEQFF

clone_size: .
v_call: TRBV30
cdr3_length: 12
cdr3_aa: CAWSPSNVAQFF

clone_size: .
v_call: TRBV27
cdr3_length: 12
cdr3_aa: CASSLNTGELFF

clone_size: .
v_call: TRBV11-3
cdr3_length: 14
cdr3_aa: CASSLDPVGETQYF

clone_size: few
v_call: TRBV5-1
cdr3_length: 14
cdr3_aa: CASGPGILGTEAFF